Reported below is one T cell receptor beta chain. Generated by immunoSEQ multiplex PCR, the TCRdb table keeps only in-frame clones and is missing some. This table holds approximately 2.1 million clones, 90% to 95% found once. This entry comes from a study of shared clonotypes between healthy human individuals. Sequencing was performed on naive CD4+ T cells from PBMCs. Subset specified: CD45RA+ positively selected. The sequence derives from a man aged 18 to 30 in good health. Some clones in this sample may be carry-over from other donors' samples.

CDR3 bases: TGCGCCAGCAGCCAAGGGACAGGGAGGGCTGAAGCTTTCTTT. This gives the protein CASSQGTGRAEAFF. The chain combines TRBV4-1 with TRBJ1-1, with 8 nucleotides matching TRBD1. Looked up from germline, CDR1 is MGHRA and CDR2 is YSYEKL. The CDR3 is 14 amino acids. Trimming removed 1 base from V and 6 bases from J; junction bases left unmatched: 4.